The TCR beta chain described here comes from a study of T-cell memory formation after mild COVID-19. The CDR3 spans 15 residues. V lost 4 bases, J lost 3 bases, and 17 bases lay in between. CDR1 is SGHRS and CDR2 is YFSETQ in the germline V gene. TCRalpha and TCRbeta libraries used 5'RACE with constant-segment primers and UMIs. From the 5' RACE reads, TCRdb called clonotypes with MiXCR, one entry per CDR3 protein. Of roughly 160,000 distinct CDR3 sequences detected, 11% appear once; the ten largest clones hold about 3.5%. This clonotype was recorded at least ten times. The genes are TRBV5-1 and TRBJ2-7, with D perhaps TRBD1 or TRBD2 (5 bases each). The sequencing input was PBMCs or a T cell subset sorted from them (not recorded which). This TCR derives from a man between 18 and 29 years old who had mild COVID-19 (a few samples of this study predate the infection). Cell type and time point are not known. The CDR3 region is CASSPSGGGSYEQYF. CDR3 in DNA: TGCGCCAGCAGCCCGTCGGGTGGGGGAAGCTACGAGCAGTACTTC.